Below, one T cell receptor (beta chain) is given with its context. The antigen is not known. TCRdb fed the RT-PCR reads into MiXCR, producing one record per CDR3 protein. This sample has about 300,000 distinct CDR3 sequences, with 20% to 25% found just once. These data belong to a study of response to subunit inactivated influenza vaccine. Overall study findings and caveats: Seasonal influenza vaccination, on each occasion, was suggested by the authors to recruit few new T cells.

Germline lookup yields CDR1 SQVTM and CDR2 ANQGSEA. The CDR3 is 14 amino acids. V dropped 3 bases and J dropped 4 bases, with 12 bases sitting between them. The receptor was derived from a man between 45 and 75 years old who received an inactivated influenza vaccine. Sequenced material: PBMCs from blood, taken less than 22 months after vaccination. This chain uses TRBV29-1 with TRBJ1-4; maybe TRBD1 (5 bases). CDR3 residues: CSVDGGALNEKLFF. The CDR3 bases are TGCAGCGTTGATGGAGGGGCCCTTAATGAAAAACTGTTTTTT.